The 7 T cell receptor beta chains presented below share a single source sample, sequenced in a study of T cells in Graves' hyperthyroidism and ophthalmopathy. RNA transcripts yielded amplified TCR beta CDR3 regions. The HTBI set primed first-round TCR CDR3 RT-PCR. Each CDR3 protein is one row after TCRdb ran MiXCR on the multiplex PCR reads. Of some 800,000 distinct CDR3 sequences in the sample, 38% are singletons; the top ten hold roughly 8.3%. Sequencing was carried out using blood. These receptors came from a young man with Graves' hyperthyroidism.

There are many counts of this clonotype. In DNA form, the CDR3 reads TGTGCCAGTCACCCGGGACAGACCTCTGGGGCCAACGTCCTGACTTTC. Its translation: CASHPGQTSGANVLTF. V usage is TRBV19 and J usage is TRBJ2-6; 7 bases agree with TRBD1. The CDR3 sequence is 16 residues long. Germline-derived CDR1 and CDR2 are LNHDA and SQIVND (reference sequence). Losses at the gene ends were 8 bases for V and 0 bases for J; bases not matched to a gene: 7.

This clonotype has ten or more counts. J is TRBJ2-7 and V is TRBV9; D tentatively reads TRBD1 or TRBD2 (5 bases each). Trimming shortened V by 2 bases and J by 0 bases, and 12 bases separated the two germline ends. Per the germline V gene, CDR1 is SGDLS and CDR2 is YYNGEE. This CDR3 is built from 15 residues. The CDR3 region is CASSVGTSSSYEQYF. The CDR3 DNA reads as TGTGCCAGCAGCGTTGGGACGTCTAGCTCCTACGAGCAGTACTTC.

As concerns this clonotype: At one end, the junction sequence differs from germline, possibly due to a read error. This chain links TRBV7-8 with TRBJ1-6; TRBD1 aligns across 10 bases. The CDR3 loop spans 14 amino acids. Germline V gene lookup returns CDR1 SGHVS and CDR2 FQNEAQ. CDR3 DNA: TGTGCCAGCTTACCGGGACAGGGGAATTCACCCCTCCGCTTT. It yields the protein CASLPGQGNSPLRF.

This clonotype was seen a handful of times. The chain is built from TRBV5-4 and TRBJ2-7; no clear D. The CDR3 consists of 13 residues. The germline V gene encodes CDR1 SGHNT and CDR2 YYREEE (reference sequence). V lost 0 bases and J lost 7, with 11 bases in between. The CDR3 DNA sequence: TGTGCCAGCAGCTTGGTTAACCCTGGGGAGCAGTACTTC. The encoded protein is CASSLVNPGEQYF.

The chain is built from TRBV29-1 and TRBJ2-1; 11 bases line up with TRBD2. Germline V CDR1 and CDR2: SQVTM, ANQGSEA. This CDR3 comprises 13 residues. Unmatched junction bases numbered 3, after V lost 3 bases and J lost 8 bases. CDR3 sequence (DNA): TGCAGCGTTGACTCGGGACTAGCGGATGAGCAGTTCTTC. This codes for CSVDSGLADEQFF.

J is TRBJ1-1 and V is TRBV7-2; no firm D call. Germline CDR1 and CDR2: SGHTA and FQGNSA. The CDR3 is made up of 13 amino acids. V lost 1 base and J lost 11, with 14 bases in between. CDR3 sequence: CASSLVGPEDAFF. CDR3 in DNA: TGTGCCAGCAGCTTAGTAGGTCCCGAGGACGCTTTCTTT.

This clonotype was picked up many times. This chain's CDR3 is CSVAGDISGNTIYF. The CDR3 region has the DNA TGCAGCGTTGCGGGGGACATCTCTGGAAACACCATATATTTT. The chain joins TRBV29-1 to TRBJ1-3, with D possibly being TRBD1 (6 bases). Germline-derived CDR1 and CDR2 are SQVTM and ANQGSEA. The CDR3 is 14 residues long. With 4 bases removed from V and 0 bases from J, the gap between germline ends came to 10 bases.